The present T cell receptor (beta chain) was sequenced within a study of OX40 agonist ivuxolimab in advanced cancers. Turning to the study itself: Eligibility rules accepted prior anti-PD-1, anti-PD-L1 or anti-CTLA-4 therapy, and 30% to 40% had some. General study results and limits: Mean expanded clone counts were higher in CD8+ than CD4+ T cells.

Trimming shortened V by 0 bases and J by 1 base, and 9 bases separated the two germline ends. Germline loops: CDR1 SGHAT, CDR2 FQNNGV. This CDR3 has 15 amino acids. On this clone itself: What it binds is unknown.

Method: immunoSEQ multiplex PCR; TCRdb's copy keeps in-frame clones and lacks some. The table has about 89,000 clones, approximately 90% seen once; the top ten hold approximately 0.26%. This clonotype was sampled from an adult with an advanced solid tumor such as melanoma, head and neck, liver or kidney cancer. The chain links TRBV11-2 to TRBJ1-1; tentatively, D is TRBD1 (6 bases). The specimen comprised CD4+ or CD8+ T cells sorted from blood, sampled in a trial of the OX40 agonist ivuxolimab. The CDR3 nucleotides are TGTGCCAGCAGCTTAGATCGGGGGCAGAACACTGAAGCTTTCTTT. Encoded protein: CASSLDRGQNTEAFF. Using reference TRBV11-2 and TRBJ1-1 for the parts outside the CDR3, the full variable domain is EAGVAQSPRYKIIEKRQSVAFWCNPISGHATLYWYQQILGQGPKLLIQFQNNGVVDDSQLPKDRFSAERLKGVDSTLKIQPAKLEDSAVYLCASSLDRGQNTEAFFGQGTRLTVV.